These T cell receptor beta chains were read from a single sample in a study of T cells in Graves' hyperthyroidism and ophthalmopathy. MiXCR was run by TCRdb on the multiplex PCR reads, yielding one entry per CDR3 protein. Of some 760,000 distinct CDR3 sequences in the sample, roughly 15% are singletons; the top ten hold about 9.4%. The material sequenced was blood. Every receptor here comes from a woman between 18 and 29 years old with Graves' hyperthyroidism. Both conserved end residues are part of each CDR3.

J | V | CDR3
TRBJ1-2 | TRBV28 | CASTRGQIITPYGYTF
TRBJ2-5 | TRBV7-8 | CASSHKGGGETQYF
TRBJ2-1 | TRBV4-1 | CASSQPTAGMYNEQFF
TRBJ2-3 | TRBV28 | CASSLGRTTTDTQYF
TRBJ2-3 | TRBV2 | CASSGLGWGKVLTDTQYF
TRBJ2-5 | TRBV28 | CASSPTVGQETQYF
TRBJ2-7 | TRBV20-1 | CSANKGQGTYEQYF
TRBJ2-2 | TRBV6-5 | CASELGTNTGELFF
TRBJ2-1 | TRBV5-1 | CASRTNGRAGGQFF
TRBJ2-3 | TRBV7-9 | CASSPYGSTDTQYF
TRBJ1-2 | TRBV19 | CASRETGSGYGYTF
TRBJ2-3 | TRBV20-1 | CSARPGRQSTDTQYF
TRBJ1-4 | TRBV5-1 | CASSTGTLRANEKLFF
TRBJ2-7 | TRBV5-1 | CASSLDPGAILEQYF
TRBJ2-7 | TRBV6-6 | CASSYSHVGGNYEQYF
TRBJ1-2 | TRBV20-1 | CSAGDRRGYGYTF
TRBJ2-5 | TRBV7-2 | CVSSPGGQETQYF
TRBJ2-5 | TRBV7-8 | CASSSRGVNLRETQYF
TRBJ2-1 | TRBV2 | CASSEGIPTVF
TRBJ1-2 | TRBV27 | CASSLWPWGAGGYTF
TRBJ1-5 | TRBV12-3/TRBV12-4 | CASTSSDRSNQPQHF
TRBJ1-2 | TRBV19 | CASSLSEAGDVYGYTF
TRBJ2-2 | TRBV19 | CASSMLDRANTGELFF
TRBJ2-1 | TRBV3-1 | CASSLNPPLEVRYNEQFF
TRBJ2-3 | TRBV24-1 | CATSEAGSPAGTDTQYF
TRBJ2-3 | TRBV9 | CASSVAGQGSADTQYF
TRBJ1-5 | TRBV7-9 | CASSLDRVGSNQPQHF
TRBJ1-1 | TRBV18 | CASSPPAGFGTEAFF
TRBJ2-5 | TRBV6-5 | CAISYGTARVETQYF
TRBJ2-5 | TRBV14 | CASSHLGQPQETQYF
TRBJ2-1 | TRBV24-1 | CATSDFRGGVREQFF
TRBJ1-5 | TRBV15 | CATSRDVFGVDLQPQHF
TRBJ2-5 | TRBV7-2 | CASSLVGTFRAGRETQYF
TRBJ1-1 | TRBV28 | CASFRGLLNTEAFF
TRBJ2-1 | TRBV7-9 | CASSPRLAGGRYNEQFF